Below, one T cell receptor beta chain is given with its context. The data are from a study of technical replicates of blood from four donors. Losses at the gene ends were 1 base for V and 1 base for J; bases not matched to a gene: 8. In germline, CDR1 is SGHTS, CDR2 YDEGEE. The length of the CDR3 is 16 residues. The protocol was immunoSEQ multiplex PCR, while the TCRdb copy is restricted to in-frame clones and leaves out a portion. The table records roughly 100,000 clones, 95% of them present only once. The V call is TRBV5-8, the J call TRBJ2-7, with 7 bases that match TRBD1. Sequenced input: T cells isolated from PBMCs. The TCR originated in a human donor in good health. CDR3 sequence (DNA): TGTGCCAGCAGCTTGTCCCTCCGGGACAGTTCCTACGAGCAGTACTTC. Translating it yields CASSLSLRDSSYEQYF.